Each of the 8 T cell receptor beta chains below was sequenced from the same sample in a study of cytomegalovirus exposure and HLA in healthy donors. Method: immunoSEQ multiplex PCR; TCRdb's copy keeps in-frame clones and lacks some. The sample lists 350,000 or so clones, 86% seen once, with over 0.8% in the top ten. Source material: PBMCs. These receptors all stem from a woman between 18 and 30 years old in good health and CMV-seronegative.

This chain connects TRBV4-2 to TRBJ1-2; D perhaps matches TRBD1 (5 bases). The CDR3 has 13 amino acids. Germline CDR1 and CDR2: LGHNA and YNFKEQ. Trimming stripped 1 base from V and 8 bases from J, with 11 bases between. CDR3 loop: CASSQGGEGGYTF. In DNA, the CDR3 is TGTGCCAGCAGCCAAGGGGGGGAGGGCGGCTACACCTTC.

For the CDR3, the DNA is TGTGCCAGCAGTTTAATGGGAGGGACTAATGAAAAACTGTTTTTT. Translated, it gives CASSLMGGTNEKLFF. This rearrangement joins TRBV27 to TRBJ1-4; D unresolved. Germline lookup yields CDR1 MNHEY and CDR2 SMNVEV (reference sequence). The CDR3 is 15 residues long. Deletions cut 2 bases from V and 2 bases from J, with 9 bases between.

The rearrangement links TRBV9 to TRBJ2-2, with D perhaps matching TRBD1 (5 bases). V dropped 0 bases and J dropped 3 bases, with 12 bases sitting between them. CDR3 length: 16 residues. CDR1 SGDLS and CDR2 YYNGEE come from the germline V gene. This chain's CDR3 is CASSVEQGRDTGELFF. The DNA of the CDR3 is TGTGCCAGCAGCGTAGAGCAGGGCCGGGACACCGGGGAGCTGTTTTTT.

The V call is TRBV11-2, the J call TRBJ2-3; D is unclear. V shed 1 base and J shed 1 base, with 9 bases lying between them. Germline assignment: CDR1 SGHAT and CDR2 FQNNGV. The CDR3 is made up of 15 amino acids. CDR3 protein: CASSLVRGGTDTQYF. CDR3 DNA: TGTGCCAGCAGCTTAGTCCGCGGAGGCACAGATACGCAGTATTTT.

J is TRBJ2-3 and V is TRBV2; no firm D call. V lost 2 bases and J 0 bases, leaving 6 bases between the germline ends. Germline V gives CDR1 SNHLY, CDR2 FYNNEI. The CDR3 sequence is 14 residues long. The CDR3 protein is CASSELDSTDTQYF. Here the CDR3 DNA reads TGTGCCAGCAGTGAATTAGATAGCACAGATACGCAGTATTTT.

The chain carries TRBV6-5 and TRBJ1-2, with 7 bases identical to TRBD1. This CDR3 is 14 amino acids long. Germline CDR1 reads MNHEY; CDR2 reads SVGAGI. The V and J ends lost 6 bases and 4 bases, in that order; junction bases with no gene match: 8. CDR3 nucleotides: TGTGCCAGCAGACCCGGACAGGAAACCTATGGCTACACCTTC. Protein sequence: CASRPGQETYGYTF.

This clone showed up just a few times. The chain couples TRBV2 to TRBJ1-1; the D is unclear. Trimming cost V 3 bases and J 1 base, with 9 bases left between them. Looked up from germline, CDR1 is SNHLY and CDR2 is FYNNEI. The CDR3 is 14 amino acids. This CDR3 reads CASSDIGGNTEAFF. Here the CDR3 DNA reads TGTGCCAGCAGTGATATCGGCGGGAACACTGAAGCTTTCTTT.

This chain uses TRBV9 with TRBJ2-3; 8 bases fit TRBD2. The CDR3 loop spans 16 amino acids. The ends lost 0 bases at V and 3 bases at J; junction bases unmatched: 6. Germline values: CDR1 SGDLS, CDR2 YYNGEE. Here the CDR3 reads CASSVGVSGATDTQYF. CDR3 bases: TGTGCCAGCAGCGTAGGGGTTAGCGGGGCTACAGATACGCAGTATTTT.